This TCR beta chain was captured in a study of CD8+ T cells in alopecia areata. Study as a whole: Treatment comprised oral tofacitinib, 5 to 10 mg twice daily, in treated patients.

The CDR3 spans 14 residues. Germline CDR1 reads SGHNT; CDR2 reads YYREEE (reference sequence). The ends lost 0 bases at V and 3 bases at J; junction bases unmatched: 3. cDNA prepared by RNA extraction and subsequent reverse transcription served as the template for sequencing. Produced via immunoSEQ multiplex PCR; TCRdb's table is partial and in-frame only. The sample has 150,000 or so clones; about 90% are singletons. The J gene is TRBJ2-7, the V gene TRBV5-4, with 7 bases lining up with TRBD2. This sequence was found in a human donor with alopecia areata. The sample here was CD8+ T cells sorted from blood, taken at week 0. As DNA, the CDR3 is TGTGCCAGCAGCTTGGTGGCGGGAGACTACGAGCAGTACTTC. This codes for CASSLVAGDYEQYF. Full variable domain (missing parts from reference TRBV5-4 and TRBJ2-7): ETGVTQSPTHLIKTRGQQVTLRCSSQSGHNTVSWYQQALGQGPQFIFQYYREEENGRGNFPPRFSGLQFPNYSSELNVNALELDDSALYLCASSLVAGDYEQYFGPGTRLTVT.